A selection of T cell receptor beta chains follows, all from one sample in a study of blood T cell repertoires in COVID-19. Profiling relied on immunoSEQ multiplex PCR, and the TCRdb table lists in-frame clones only, not all of them. This sample has some 45,000 clones, with roughly 93% found just once. Sequenced: peripheral blood. The source of these receptors is a man in his fifties or sixties with COVID-19, enrolled during active disease. The CDR3 runs from the conserved cysteine through the conserved F or W. Fields, in order: clone size, J gene, D gene, V gene, CDR3 DNA, CDR3 protein. A D gene is named only where the DNA matches it firmly. Expanded clones are given a class, and other clones once, few, many or no size at all.

-,TRBJ2-3,-,TRBV6-6,TGTGCCAGCGAAACTACCGACACAGATACGCAGTATTTT,CASETTDTDTQYF
-,TRBJ2-7,-,TRBV18,TGTGCCAGCTCACCGGTTCAGAACTACGAGCAGTACTTC,CASSPVQNYEQYF
-,TRBJ1-1,TRBD1,TRBV19,TGTGCCAGTAGTGCGAGGGGACAGGGTTACACTGAAGCTTTCTTT,CASSARGQGYTEAFF
-,TRBJ1-2,-,TRBV12-2,TGTGCAAGTCGCTTAGTGGTGGACGGGGTCCCCGGCTACACCTTC,CASRLVVDGVPGYTF
-,TRBJ1-5,-,TRBV7-8,TGTGCCAGCAGCCCCGCGGGGTATAGCAATCAGCCCCAGCATTTT,CASSPAGYSNQPQHF
-,TRBJ1-1,-,TRBV7-9,TGTGCCAGCAGCATGCAGGATCTGAACACTGAAGCTTTCTTT,CASSMQDLNTEAFF
-,TRBJ2-2,TRBD2,TRBV18,TGTGCCAGCTCACCAGTGGCGGGAGGGCCCGGAACCGGGGAGCTGTTTTTT,CASSPVAGGPGTGELFF
-,TRBJ2-1,TRBD2,TRBV6-4,TGTGCCAGCAGCCAGACTAGCGGGGTACCAGGTGAGCAGTTCTTC,CASSQTSGVPGEQFF
-,TRBJ2-7,-,TRBV5-4,TGTGCCAGCAGCTTGGCGTCGGACACCTCCTACGAGCAGTACTTC,CASSLASDTSYEQYF
-,TRBJ2-7,TRBD1,TRBV30,TGTGCCTGGAGTGTTGGGACAGGGGCCTACGAGCAGTACTTC,CAWSVGTGAYEQYF
-,TRBJ2-7,TRBD2,TRBV4-3,TGCGCCAGCAGCCAATGGACTAGCGGGAATGCGGAGCAGTACTTC,CASSQWTSGNAEQYF
-,TRBJ1-6,-,TRBV30,TGTGCCTGCGTGGGGGCGTATAATTCACCCCTCCACTTT,CACVGAYNSPLHF
-,TRBJ2-6,TRBD1,TRBV5-1,TGCGCCAGCAGCTTTCAGGGGGCTGGGGCCAACGTCCTGACTTTC,CASSFQGAGANVLTF
-,TRBJ2-1,TRBD2,TRBV9,TGTGCCAGCAGCGTAGCTCGACTAGCGGGAGGGGGGGCTATGGACAATGAGCAGTTCTTC,CASSVARLAGGGAMDNEQFF
-,TRBJ2-7,-,TRBV5-1,TGCGCCAGCAGACCAGAGGGTTTCTCCTACGAGCAGTACTTC,CASRPEGFSYEQYF
-,TRBJ2-3,TRBD2,TRBV29-1,TGCAGCGTAGCTACTAGCGGAAGCACAGATACGCAGTATTTT,CSVATSGSTDTQYF
-,TRBJ1-5,-,TRBV30,TGTGCCTGGGATAGACAGTTTAGCAATCAGCCCCAGCATTTT,CAWDRQFSNQPQHF
-,TRBJ1-1,-,TRBV7-2,TGTGCCAGCAGCTTCGTCGGTATGGTAACAGCTGAAGCTTTCTTT,CASSFVGMVTAEAFF
-,TRBJ1-4,-,TRBV27,TGTGCCAGCGGGTCAACAGGGGAAAAACTGTTTTTT,CASGSTGEKLFF
-,TRBJ2-3,TRBD1,TRBV27,TGTGCCAGCAACCAGGGACAGGGTTACACAGATACGCAGTATTTT,CASNQGQGYTDTQYF
-,TRBJ2-5,TRBD2,TRBV29-1,TGCAGCGTTAAGGCTTTAGCGGGGGGGGTGACCCAGTACTTC,CSVKALAGGVTQYF
-,TRBJ1-6,-,TRBV5-4,TGTGCCAGCAGCTTGGAACGGGGAAATTCACCCCTCCACTTT,CASSLERGNSPLHF
-,TRBJ2-3,TRBD1,TRBV5-1,TGCGCCAGCAGCCTCCGTCTTTCTCGACAGGGGAGCACAGATACGCAGTATTTT,CASSLRLSRQGSTDTQYF
medium-sized,TRBJ2-2,TRBD2,TRBV4-2,TGTGCCAGCAGCCAGACCGGGAGGGCCGCGGGCGGGGAGCTGTTTTTT,CASSQTGRAAGGELFF
-,TRBJ2-1,TRBD2,TRBV27,TGTGCCAGCAGTTTCGGGACTAGCGGGAGGTTAGCCTACAATGAGCAGTTCTTC,CASSFGTSGRLAYNEQFF
-,TRBJ1-4,-,TRBV5-6,TGTGCCAGCAGCGCATGGGGCGGCTCCAATGAAAAACTGTTTTTT,CASSAWGGSNEKLFF
-,TRBJ1-6,-,TRBV30,TGTGCCTGGAGCGCAGACAGTTATAATTCACCCCTCCACTTT,CAWSADSYNSPLHF
-,TRBJ2-3,TRBD2,TRBV19,TGTGCCAGTAGTGCCAGGACTAGCGGGGGGACAGATACGCAGTATTTT,CASSARTSGGTDTQYF
-,TRBJ1-2,TRBD1,TRBV4-1,TGCGCCAGCAGCCAAGCCCGGGACAGGGGGCTAGGCGGCTACACCTTC,CASSQARDRGLGGYTF
-,TRBJ2-1,-,TRBV20-1,TGCAGTGCTAGTTTGGGCGGGACGGGGAACAATGAGCAGTTCTTC,CSASLGGTGNNEQFF
-,TRBJ2-7,-,TRBV28,TGTGCCAGCAGTTCCCCCATGGGCCACGAGCAGTACTTC,CASSSPMGHEQYF
-,TRBJ1-5,-,TRBV29-1,TGCAGCGTGGGGGGTTCTCGGGGCCAGCCCCAGCATTTT,CSVGGSRGQPQHF
-,TRBJ1-5,-,TRBV6-6,TGTGCCAGCAGTTATACCGAGATGCGGGCCTATCAGCCCCAGCATTTT,CASSYTEMRAYQPQHF
-,TRBJ1-2,-,TRBV12-3/TRBV12-4,TGTGCCAGCAGCAGGACAGATGGCTATGGCTACACCTTC,CASSRTDGYGYTF
-,TRBJ2-1,-,TRBV27,TGTGCCAGCAGTTTATGGGGGGAATCCCACAATGAGCAGTTCTTC,CASSLWGESHNEQFF
-,TRBJ2-7,TRBD2,TRBV5-1,TGCGCCAGCAGCCCGGAGGGGACTAGCGTGCAGTACTTC,CASSPEGTSVQYF
-,TRBJ2-7,TRBD2,TRBV10-3,TGTGCCATCAGTGGTGGGACTAGCGTTAACTACGAGCAGTACTTC,CAISGGTSVNYEQYF
-,TRBJ2-2,-,TRBV6-5,TGTGCCAGCAGTTCTCCGGGACTCCGCACCGGGGAGCTGTTTTTT,CASSSPGLRTGELFF
once,TRBJ1-5,-,TRBV7-3,TGTGCCAGCAGCTTATGGCGGAATCAGCCCCAGCATTTT,CASSLWRNQPQHF
-,TRBJ2-7,-,TRBV7-3,TGTGCCAGCAGCTCATCCGGGACTGGACCCTACGAGCAGTACTTC,CASSSSGTGPYEQYF
-,TRBJ1-1,-,TRBV11-2,TGTGCCAGCAGCTTATTTGGCCAAAAAAACACTGAAGCTTTCTTT,CASSLFGQKNTEAFF
-,TRBJ2-5,TRBD2,TRBV4-1,TGCGCCAGCAGCTCCCGTATCTCGTCTTGGTCTGGCGGGGGAGAGACCCAGTACTTC,CASSSRISSWSGGGETQYF
-,TRBJ1-3,TRBD1,TRBV5-6,TGTGCCAGCAGCGACGCAGGGGGTCGAAACACCATATATTTT,CASSDAGGRNTIYF
-,TRBJ2-7,TRBD1,TRBV12-3/TRBV12-4,TGTGCCAGCAGTTTTCAGGGGGCCGGCGAGCAGTACTTC,CASSFQGAGEQYF
-,TRBJ1-1,-,TRBV27,TGTGCCAGCAAACCAAGGTGGGCAGAGAACACTGAAGCTTTCTTT,CASKPRWAENTEAFF
once,TRBJ2-2,-,TRBV5-4,TGTGCCAGCAGCTCTCCCGGGACAACTTCTGGGGAGCTGTTTTTT,CASSSPGTTSGELFF
-,TRBJ1-2,-,TRBV18,TGTGCCAGCTCACCACCTTTATCGGGTACTTATGGCTACACCTTC,CASSPPLSGTYGYTF
-,TRBJ2-3,TRBD2,TRBV10-3,TGTGCCATCAGTGAGTCCGAGCGGGGGGGGCCAGATACGCAGTATTTT,CAISESERGGPDTQYF
once,TRBJ2-2,TRBD2,TRBV4-2,TGTGCCAGCAGCCAAGCCCCTCTAGCGGAGAACACCGGGGAGCTGTTTTTT,CASSQAPLAENTGELFF